This T cell receptor beta chain was captured by sequencing in a study of T cells after yellow fever vaccination. Study details: It was SMART-Seq v4 Ultra Low Input that prepared the fractions with low cell numbers. Regarding the study as a whole: There was a small share of clonotypes that showed up in both the CD4 and CD8 compartments.

CDR3 length equals 15 residues. The V and J ends lost 1 base and 5 bases, in that order; junction bases with no gene match: 3. Germline V gives CDR1 MNHNY, CDR2 SVGAGI (reference sequence). Many counts were recorded for this clonotype. As yet, its antigen is unknown. UMIs were added to TCR cDNA along with a universal primer site when it was made by 5'RACE template switching. TCRdb re-derived calls from the 5' RACE reads in MiXCR, one entry per CDR3 protein. Found here are a few hundred thousand distinct CDR3 sequences, around 4.1% of them singletons; the top ten hold around 24%. Sequences were derived from PBMCs, sampled 5 days after the yellow fever booster vaccination. The chain couples TRBV6-6 to TRBJ2-7, with 12 bases lining up with TRBD1. The receptor's source is a man younger than 30 who received the YFV17D yellow fever vaccine. The CDR3 reads CASSYLGTGGNEQYF. In DNA form, the CDR3 reads TGTGCCAGCAGTTACTTGGGGACAGGGGGCAACGAGCAGTACTTC.